What follows are 10 T cell receptor beta chains derived from one specimen sequenced in a study of somatic mutations in cytotoxic T cells in rheumatoid arthritis. Assay: immunoSEQ multiplex PCR; the TCRdb copy retains only in-frame clones and omits some. This sample has some 30,000 clones, with 75% to 85% found just once. The sample taken for sequencing was CD8+ T cells sorted from blood. Receptor source: an adult with rheumatoid arthritis.

The chain joins TRBV9 to TRBJ2-5; D is uncertain. The CDR3 totals 13 residues. CDR1 and CDR2 from the germline V gene are SGDLS and YYNGEE. Trimming removed 4 bases at V and 3 bases at J, with 10 bases between. The chain's CDR3 is CASSQWAEETQYF. The CDR3 nucleotides are TGTGCCAGCAGCCAGTGGGCAGAAGAGACCCAGTACTTC.

This CDR3 is CASSPSGGTGRSWGYTF. CDR3 sequence (DNA): TGTGCCAGCAGCCCCTCGGGGGGGACAGGCCGCTCCTGGGGCTACACCTTC. J is TRBJ1-2 and V is TRBV9; 8 positions match TRBD1. Germline V gives CDR1 SGDLS, CDR2 YYNGEE. The CDR3 is 17 residues long. The junction had 19 bases not matched to a gene; V was cut back by 4 bases and J by 8 bases.

This chain joins TRBV4-2 and TRBJ2-7; 8 bases fit TRBD1. The V segment lost 4 bases and the J segment 5 bases; nucleotides outside the gene matches: 13. The CDR3 runs 16 residues. Germline-derived CDR1 and CDR2 are LGHNA and YNFKEQ. CDR3 nucleotide sequence: TGTGCCAGCAGCCCTTCGGACAGGGCAAGCGCTGACGAGCAGTACTTC. This sequence encodes CASSPSDRASADEQYF.

The chain is built from TRBV14 and TRBJ2-5; TRBD1 agrees at 8 bases. The germline gives CDR1 SGHDN, CDR2 FVKESK. The CDR3 is 16 residues long. J lost 5 bases, V lost 4 bases, and 12 bases had no gene match. The CDR3 DNA is TGTGCCAGCAGCCCCGACGGCGGACAGGGTTGGGAGACCCAGTACTTC. This translates into CASSPDGGQGWETQYF.

This clone turned up a few times. The chain combines TRBV6-5 with TRBJ1-6; D gene unclear. Per the germline V gene, CDR1 is MNHEY and CDR2 is SVGAGI. The CDR3 extends over 13 amino acids. V lost 2 bases to trimming and J lost 10 bases, with 9 bases between them. CDR3 sequence (DNA): TGTGCCAGCAGTTACGAAGGGAACTCACCCCTCCACTTT. It translates to CASSYEGNSPLHF.

This clone was recorded once. The chain recombines TRBV10-2 with TRBJ2-7, with 14 bases that match TRBD2. CDR1 is WSHSY, CDR2 SAAADI, per germline. Germline trimming cut 5 bases from V and 1 base from J; bases unmatched to any gene: 1. The CDR3 contains 15 residues. The CDR3 DNA is TGCGCCAGCAGTCGGACTAGCGGGGGGTCCTACGAGCAGTACTTC. Translated, it gives CASSRTSGGSYEQYF.

The chain is built from TRBV5-6 and TRBJ2-7; perhaps TRBD2 as D (6 bases). V was trimmed by 3 bases and J by 5 bases, leaving 9 bases between them. The CDR3 consists of 12 residues. Looked up from germline, CDR1 is SGHDT and CDR2 is YYEEEE. The CDR3 DNA reads TGTGCCAGCAGCTCGGGACTCCACGAGCAGTACTTC. It translates to CASSSGLHEQYF.

The V call is TRBV2, the J call TRBJ2-1; the D is unclear. Per the germline V gene, CDR1 is SNHLY and CDR2 is FYNNEI. This CDR3 has 14 residues. Trimming took off 6 bases at V and 7 bases at J, with 16 bases between the two ends. CDR3 residues: CASRTPPRVNEQFF. DNA for the CDR3: TGTGCCAGCAGGACCCCCCCTAGAGTGAATGAGCAGTTCTTC.

This chain connects TRBV29-1 to TRBJ2-1; D may be TRBD2 (5 bases). The CDR3 is made up of 14 amino acids. Germline V gene sequence: CDR1 SQVTM, CDR2 ANQGSEA. The V end lost 1 base, the J end lost 0 bases, and 7 bases lay between the germline ends. CDR3 loop: CSVEGGVSYNEQFF. In nucleotides, the CDR3 is TGCAGCGTTGAAGGGGGAGTCTCCTACAATGAGCAGTTCTTC.

A single count supports this clone. CDR3 nucleotide sequence: TGTGCCAGTAGTATAATTGGCAGGGGCGAACGAGCTGAAGCTTTCTTT. It specifies CASSIIGRGERAEAFF. The rearrangement uses TRBV19 and TRBJ1-1, with D possibly TRBD1 on 6 matching bases. Germline V gives CDR1 LNHDA, CDR2 SQIVND (reference sequence). Trimming pared 2 bases from V and 6 bases from J, leaving 19 bases between. The CDR3 is 16 amino acids.